This T cell receptor (beta chain) was profiled in a study of T cell responses to AZD1222 COVID-19 vaccine. Study-wide background: Some second doses came at about 4 weeks and others at about 12 weeks; these were pooled.

Trimming shortened V by 5 bases and J by 0 bases, and 7 bases separated the two germline ends. This CDR3 is 13 amino acids long. CDR1 and CDR2 from the germline V gene are MNHEY and SMNVEV (reference sequence). Clones were sequenced by immunoSEQ multiplex PCR, and TCRdb holds only the in-frame ones, with some missing. The sample holds about 100,000 clones, 85% to 95% seen once. Study-wide results and limits: Clonal diversity may have been underestimated in mostly white British donors. Baseline seropositivity occurred in only a handful of AZD1222 recipients.

On this clone itself: Its matching antigen is unknown.

The material was peripheral blood, obtained on day 0 of AZD1222 vaccination. V is TRBV27 and J is TRBJ2-5; D gene unclear. The sequence came from an adult in good health. The CDR3 DNA is TGTGCCAGCAGTCTCCATCACCAAGAGACCCAGTACTTC. Its protein product is CASSLHHQETQYF.